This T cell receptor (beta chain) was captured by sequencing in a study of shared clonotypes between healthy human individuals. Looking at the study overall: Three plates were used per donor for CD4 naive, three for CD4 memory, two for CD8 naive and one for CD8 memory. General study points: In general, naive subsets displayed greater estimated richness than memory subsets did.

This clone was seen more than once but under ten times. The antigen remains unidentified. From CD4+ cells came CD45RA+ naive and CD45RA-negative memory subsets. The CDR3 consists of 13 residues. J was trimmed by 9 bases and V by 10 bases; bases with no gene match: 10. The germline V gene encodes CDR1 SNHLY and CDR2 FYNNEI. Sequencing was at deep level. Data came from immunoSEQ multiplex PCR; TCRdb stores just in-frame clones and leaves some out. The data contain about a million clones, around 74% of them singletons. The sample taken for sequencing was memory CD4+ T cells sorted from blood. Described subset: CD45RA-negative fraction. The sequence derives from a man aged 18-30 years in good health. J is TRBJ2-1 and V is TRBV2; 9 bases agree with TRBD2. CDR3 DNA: TGTGCCATCGTTAGCGGGAGATGGAGTGAGCAGTTCTTC. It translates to CAIVSGRWSEQFF.